The clone carrying this T cell receptor beta chain was counted a single time. Per the original data handling: Nucleated cell counts were estimated from reference gene primer amplification. Using immunoSEQ multiplex PCR, the repertoire was profiled, and TCRdb retains in-frame clones only, with some absent. V and J calls and clone size follow that table, whereas D and trimming were derived from the DNA. This table holds some 98,000 clones, 82% found once. The data derive from a study of blood T cell repertoires in COVID-19. Overall study context: Acute and convalescent COVID-19 specimens originated in the United States, Italy and Spain. The analysed material was cDNA or gDNA that came from T cells, B-cell-depleted T cells, or PBMCs.

Germline CDR1 is MNHNY and CDR2 is SVGAGI (reference sequence). V dropped 4 bases and J dropped 4 bases, with 16 bases sitting between them. This CDR3 has 15 amino acids. The receptor was derived from a man aged 65-85 years with active or convalescent COVID-19. The V and J genes are TRBV6-6 and TRBJ1-1; TRBD1 might be the D (5 bases). Specimen: peripheral blood. Here the CDR3 DNA reads TGTGCCAGCAGTTCTCCGGCGGGGGGAGGCACTGAAGCTTTCTTT. It translates to CASSSPAGGGTEAFF.